The entry that follows covers one T cell receptor (beta chain) sequence. This sample stems from a study of blood T cell repertoires in COVID-19. Cohorts were determined from participant-reported clinical history. The V segment lost 5 bases and the J segment 4 bases; nucleotides outside the gene matches: 11. CDR1 SGHNT and CDR2 YYREEE come from the germline V gene (reference sequence). There are 15 residues in the CDR3. In the original processing: Reference gene primer amplification gave nucleated cell count estimates. The data were produced by immunoSEQ multiplex PCR, yet TCRdb's version contains in-frame clones alone and is incomplete. V and J calls and clone size follow that table, whereas D and trimming were derived from the DNA. The profile covers about 160,000 clones, with 75% to 85% appearing a single time and 4.5% to 7.5% taken by the ten largest.

The sequencing sample was made of PBMCs or T cells enriched from blood (not recorded which). The rearrangement joins TRBV5-4 to TRBJ1-2; 7 nucleotides line up with TRBD1. The sequence came from a man between 35 and 55 years old who had recovered from COVID-19. CDR3 loop: CASSFAGTEIYGYTF. CDR3 sequence (DNA): TGTGCCAGCAGTTTTGCCGGGACAGAAATCTATGGCTACACCTTC.